The 18 T cell receptor beta chains given below trace back to one sample, sequenced in a study of cytomegalovirus exposure and HLA in healthy donors. Primers for the PCR totalled 60 Vbeta and 13 Jbeta. Produced via immunoSEQ multiplex PCR; TCRdb's table is partial and in-frame only. Of around 150,000 clones listed, more than 65% are singletons. Specimen: PBMCs. Receptors originate from a woman between 40 and 55 years old in good health and CMV-seropositive.

The rearrangement uses TRBV18 and TRBJ2-7, with 7 positions matching TRBD1. The germline V gene has CDR1 KGHSH and CDR2 LQKENI. The CDR3 extends over 13 amino acids. The CDR3 loop reads CASSPTGQDFLWV. CDR3 nucleotide sequence: TGTGCCAGCTCACCAACCGGACAGGACTTTCTTTGGGTC.

The V and J genes are TRBV7-9 and TRBJ2-7, with TRBD2 matching over 16 bases. Per the germline V gene, CDR1 is SEHNR and CDR2 is FQNEAQ (reference sequence). This CDR3 is built from 19 residues. The V gene end was trimmed by 0 bases and the J gene end by 2 bases; junction bases not matched to a gene: 7. For the CDR3, the DNA is TGTGCCAGCAGCTTAGCCCCGGGACTAGCGGGAGGGAACCCCTACGAGCAGTACTTC. It codes for CASSLAPGLAGGNPYEQYF. Complete variable domain (other parts from reference TRBV7-9 and TRBJ2-7): DTGVSQNPRHKITKRGQNVTFRCDPISEHNRLYWYRQTLGQGPEFLTYFQNEAQLEKSRLLSDRFSAERPKGSFSTLEIQRTEQGDSAMYLCASSLAPGLAGGNPYEQYFGPGTRLTVT.

The CDR3 reads CASSLSGQGNTGELFF. CDR3 nucleotides: TGTGCCAGCAGTTTAAGTGGGCAGGGGAACACCGGGGAGCTGTTTTTT. The rearrangement joins TRBV27 to TRBJ2-2; weak D call: TRBD1 (5 bases). Trimming cost V 2 bases and J 1 base, with 11 bases left between them. This CDR3 has 16 residues. CDR1 is MNHEY, CDR2 SMNVEV, per germline (reference sequence).

This clone has a handful of counts. The chain is built from TRBV28 and TRBJ2-7; D is possibly TRBD2 (6 bases). This CDR3 region has 15 residues. Germline values: CDR1 MDHEN, CDR2 SYDVKM. With 7 bases removed from V and 3 bases from J, the gap between germline ends came to 19 bases. CDR3 sequence reads: CASTEGGSRNYEQYF. CDR3 in DNA: TGTGCCAGCACCGAGGGAGGCTCCCGAAACTACGAGCAGTACTTC.

This clone came up a few times. The chain employs TRBV21-1 and TRBJ2-5; whether TRBD1, the table's D call, matches the DNA was not checked. TRBV21-1 is designated a pseudogene. The CDR3 consists of 15 residues. The CDR3 DNA is TGTGCCAGCAGTTTGGGCAACAGGGGGCACGAGACCCAGTACTTC. The encoded protein is CASSLGNRGHETQYF.

V and J are TRBV6-5 and TRBJ1-1; perhaps TRBD1 as D (6 bases). Germline V gene sequence: CDR1 MNHEY, CDR2 SVGAGI. The CDR3 is 11 amino acids. Trimming took 7 bases from V and 7 from J, leaving 10 bases between them. The CDR3 spells CASIGQIEAFF. CDR3 DNA: TGTGCCAGCATCGGACAGATTGAAGCTTTCTTT.

The chain combines TRBV7-9 with TRBJ2-2; maybe TRBD1 (6 bases). Germline V gene data show CDR1 as SEHNR and CDR2 as FQNEAQ (reference sequence). V was shortened by 5 bases and J by 6 bases, with 16 bases between the two germline ends. The CDR3 loop spans 15 amino acids. For the CDR3, the DNA is TGTGCCAGCAGCATCACAGGGTCGGGCGCCGGGGAGCTGTTTTTT. As protein: CASSITGSGAGELFF.

This clone was found a few times. The V call is TRBV29-1, the J call TRBJ2-2, with D possibly TRBD1 on 5 matching bases. In germline, CDR1 is SQVTM, CDR2 ANQGSEA. The CDR3 is made up of 12 amino acids. Trimming stripped 7 bases from V and 2 bases from J, with 8 bases between. CDR3: CSATENTGELFF. In DNA form, the CDR3 reads TGCAGCGCGACAGAAAACACCGGGGAGCTGTTTTTT.

The chain joins TRBV6-1 to TRBJ1-1; D not resolved. The CDR3 length is 13 residues. Trimming shortened V by 7 bases and J by 0 bases, and 9 bases separated the two germline ends. Germline-derived CDR1 and CDR2 are MNHNS and SASEGT. As DNA, the CDR3 is TGTGCCAGCACTAGAGGTCTGAACACTGAAGCTTTCTTT. Its translation is CASTRGLNTEAFF.

The V gene is TRBV4-3, the J gene TRBJ2-1; no reliable D call. The V gene lost 1 base and the J gene lost 0 bases, with 7 bases spanning the gap. Germline assignment: CDR1 LGHNA and CDR2 YSLEER. The CDR3 length is 15 residues. The CDR3 here is CASSQVRSSYNEQFF. CDR3 nucleotide sequence: TGCGCCAGCAGCCAAGTACGTAGCTCCTACAATGAGCAGTTCTTC.

V gene TRBV9 combines with J gene TRBJ2-7, with 7 bases fitting TRBD2. The CDR3 is 14 residues long. The germline CDR1 and CDR2 sequences are SGDLS and YYNGEE. V dropped 3 bases and J dropped 4; count of bases not matched to a gene: 7. The CDR3 spells CASSGGTNLYEQYF. The CDR3 region has the DNA TGTGCCAGCAGCGGGGGGACTAACTTATACGAGCAGTACTTC.

The J gene is TRBJ2-3, the V gene TRBV5-6, with 9 bases aligning to TRBD2. Germline-derived CDR1 and CDR2 are SGHDT and YYEEEE. The trim removed 2 bases at V and 3 bases at J, leaving 4 bases unmatched. CDR3 size: 15 residues. The DNA of the CDR3 is TGTGCCAGCAGCTTCCAGGGACTAGCAACAGATACGCAGTATTTT. Protein sequence: CASSFQGLATDTQYF.

V gene TRBV6-5 combines with J gene TRBJ2-7; tentatively, D is TRBD2 (5 bases). Germline V gives CDR1 MNHEY, CDR2 SVGAGI. V was shortened by 6 bases and J by 6 bases, with 21 bases between the two germline ends. The CDR3 sequence is 15 residues long. CDR3 amino acids: CASSGKGVRMGEQYF. DNA of the CDR3: TGTGCCAGCAGCGGGAAGGGCGTCCGGATGGGCGAGCAGTACTTC.

The gene calls are TRBV28 and TRBJ2-7; D might be TRBD1 (6 bases). In germline, CDR1 is MDHEN, CDR2 SYDVKM. CDR3 length: 15 amino acids. Trimming pared 6 bases from V and 6 bases from J, leaving 21 bases between. CDR3 region: CASRDTGTRGGEQYF. DNA of the CDR3: TGTGCCAGCAGGGATACCGGGACAAGGGGCGGCGAGCAGTACTTC.

The chain joins TRBV10-2 to TRBJ2-2; TRBD1 matches at 10 bases. CDR3 length: 16 amino acids. Germline CDR1 is WSHSY and CDR2 is SAAADI. V shed 6 bases, J shed 5 bases, and the junction held 9 bases outside the gene matches. The chain's CDR3 is CASSPAGQGRTGELFF. DNA for the CDR3: TGCGCCAGCAGCCCAGCGGGACAGGGGAGGACCGGGGAGCTGTTTTTT.

The chain employs TRBV28 and TRBJ1-1; 9 bases map to TRBD1. Per the germline V gene, CDR1 is MDHEN and CDR2 is SYDVKM. This CDR3 has 14 residues. The ends lost 6 bases at V and 5 bases at J; junction bases unmatched: 7. The CDR3 nucleotides are TGTGCCAGCAGAACAGGGGGCCAGGGGACTGAAGCTTTCTTT. Translation: CASRTGGQGTEAFF.

The V call is TRBV5-6, the J call TRBJ2-1; 9 bases fit TRBD1. This CDR3 has 15 residues. V shed 4 bases, J shed 0 bases, and the junction held 2 bases outside the gene matches. Germline V gene data show CDR1 as SGHDT and CDR2 as YYEEEE. For the CDR3, the DNA is TGTGCCAGCAGCGAGACAGGGGGCTCCTACAATGAGCAGTTCTTC. Its protein is CASSETGGSYNEQFF.

The V and J genes are TRBV9 and TRBJ1-2; D ambiguous. Per germline, CDR1 SGDLS and CDR2 YYNGEE. Trimming removed 0 bases at V and 1 base at J, with 19 bases between. This CDR3 is built from 18 residues. The CDR3 DNA reads as TGTGCCAGCAGCGTAGACCCCTCCCCCCTCGCGGGTAACTATGGCTACACCTTC. It specifies CASSVDPSPLAGNYGYTF.